The T cell receptor (beta chain) described here comes from a study of blood T cells in healthy people across ages. Overall study results and limits: Aged donors had fewer naive CD4+ cells and lower diversity than long-lived donors. Age showed a roughly linear inverse relationship with TCR beta diversity per million T cells.

Primed by a sample-barcoded 5' primer and a J-beta primer mix, a second PCR proceeded for about 6 to 11 cycles. A template-switch adaptor with 12 random nucleotides tagged each cDNA molecule. TCRdb re-analysed the 5' RACE reads in MiXCR, keeping a single row per CDR3 protein. Found here are 800,000 to 950,000 distinct CDR3 sequences, roughly 40% of them singletons; the top ten hold around 13%. This clonotype was seen more than once but under ten times. The target antigen is unknown. This CDR3 spans 14 amino acids. The V and J ends lost 1 base and 2 bases respectively, with 10 bases between them. Germline V gene lookup returns CDR1 DFQATT and CDR2 SNEGSKA (reference sequence). Peripheral blood was drawn, ten milliliters per donor.

The source of this sequence is a young man in good health. Sequencing was carried out using blood. The chain recombines TRBV20-1 with TRBJ2-3; no firm D call. The CDR3 sequence: CSARGTYFTDTQYF. In DNA, the CDR3 is TGCAGTGCTAGAGGGACCTACTTCACAGATACGCAGTATTTT.